A selection of T cell receptor beta chains follows, all from one sample in a study of T cells in Graves' hyperthyroidism and ophthalmopathy. TCRdb passed the multiplex PCR reads through MiXCR, listing each CDR3 protein once. Here the sample spans 300,000 to 450,000 distinct CDR3 sequences, 20% to 30% being singletons. The sample consisted of blood. All receptors come from a man aged 45-60 years with Graves' hyperthyroidism. Each CDR3 is given with its conserved first and last residue. The order of the fields is V gene, J gene, clone size, CDR3 protein. Only part of the rows carry a size: once, few, many, or a class if the clone is expanded.

v_call: TRBV18; j_call: TRBJ1-6; clone_size: -; cdr3_aa: CASSPVREVGSPLHF
v_call: TRBV6-5; j_call: TRBJ1-4; clone_size: few; cdr3_aa: CASRRSTTNEKLFF
v_call: TRBV29-1; j_call: TRBJ1-1; clone_size: few; cdr3_aa: CSVVRGTTEAFF
v_call: TRBV9; j_call: TRBJ2-3; clone_size: -; cdr3_aa: CASSGRRDTDTQYF
v_call: TRBV12-3/TRBV12-4; j_call: TRBJ2-2; clone_size: -; cdr3_aa: CATTGAEELFF
v_call: TRBV2; j_call: TRBJ1-5; clone_size: -; cdr3_aa: CASRSGTGLNQPQHF
v_call: TRBV9; j_call: TRBJ2-7; clone_size: few; cdr3_aa: CASSVSAYGNEQYF
v_call: TRBV27; j_call: TRBJ2-1; clone_size: -; cdr3_aa: CDSRLESGGYNAQFF
v_call: TRBV2; j_call: TRBJ2-3; clone_size: few; cdr3_aa: CASHPIYSGSNDTQYF
v_call: TRBV29-1; j_call: TRBJ1-5; clone_size: few; cdr3_aa: CSVGEQGASNQPQHF
v_call: TRBV20-1; j_call: TRBJ2-1; clone_size: many; cdr3_aa: CSQGSGYNEQFF
v_call: TRBV20-1; j_call: TRBJ2-7; clone_size: -; cdr3_aa: CSARDHAGVEYEQYF
v_call: TRBV6-1; j_call: TRBJ2-3; clone_size: -; cdr3_aa: CASSEPREADTQYF
v_call: TRBV3-1; j_call: TRBJ1-1; clone_size: many; cdr3_aa: CASSQGNTEAFF
v_call: TRBV7-2; j_call: TRBJ2-3; clone_size: -; cdr3_aa: CASSLGVYTDTQYF
v_call: TRBV28; j_call: TRBJ2-4; clone_size: -; cdr3_aa: CASSSGGLGNIQYF
v_call: TRBV5-4; j_call: TRBJ1-4; clone_size: few; cdr3_aa: CASSLGGQVDEKLFF
v_call: TRBV2; j_call: TRBJ2-1; clone_size: -; cdr3_aa: CAGSRQNEQFF
v_call: TRBV28; j_call: TRBJ2-7; clone_size: many; cdr3_aa: CASSSAGTGYSYEQYF
v_call: TRBV19; j_call: TRBJ2-2; clone_size: -; cdr3_aa: CASSIGGARTGELFF
v_call: TRBV24-1; j_call: TRBJ2-1; clone_size: -; cdr3_aa: CATSALTSGKYNEQFF
v_call: TRBV29-1; j_call: TRBJ2-4; clone_size: -; cdr3_aa: CSVYPGQSSGNIQYF
v_call: TRBV24-1; j_call: TRBJ2-2; clone_size: -; cdr3_aa: CATSEGQGNTGELFF
v_call: TRBV7-3; j_call: TRBJ2-5; clone_size: many; cdr3_aa: CASSLNPRETQYF
v_call: TRBV28; j_call: TRBJ2-7; clone_size: -; cdr3_aa: CASIASGRGSSYEQYF
v_call: TRBV3-1; j_call: TRBJ2-1; clone_size: few; cdr3_aa: CASSPGLRNEQFF
v_call: TRBV10-3; j_call: TRBJ2-3; clone_size: -; cdr3_aa: CANRKGLSGDTQYF
v_call: TRBV11-3; j_call: TRBJ2-3; clone_size: -; cdr3_aa: CASSLGLAEDTQYF
v_call: TRBV7-2; j_call: TRBJ2-7; clone_size: -; cdr3_aa: CASSLSTGGYEQYF
v_call: TRBV20-1; j_call: TRBJ1-1; clone_size: -; cdr3_aa: CSASGGGGLNTEAFF
v_call: TRBV24-1; j_call: TRBJ2-5; clone_size: -; cdr3_aa: CATSDPASGRFKETQYF
v_call: TRBV7-6; j_call: TRBJ2-2; clone_size: -; cdr3_aa: CASSSQGRDTGELFF
v_call: TRBV6-1; j_call: TRBJ2-2; clone_size: -; cdr3_aa: CASSEGRRDTGELFF
v_call: TRBV15; j_call: TRBJ2-1; clone_size: few; cdr3_aa: CATSRDGGRGNEQFF
v_call: TRBV24-1; j_call: TRBJ2-3; clone_size: -; cdr3_aa: CATSDLKRDRRRADTQYF
v_call: TRBV28; j_call: TRBJ2-1; clone_size: -; cdr3_aa: CASSLPPGGKYNEQFF
v_call: TRBV6-1; j_call: TRBJ2-5; clone_size: -; cdr3_aa: CASLAGRATGRETQYF
v_call: TRBV11-2; j_call: TRBJ2-1; clone_size: few; cdr3_aa: CASSLSVGTGPYNEQFF
v_call: TRBV5-1; j_call: TRBJ2-7; clone_size: -; cdr3_aa: CASSEEKGGETSKLRQYF
v_call: TRBV5-1; j_call: TRBJ2-1; clone_size: -; cdr3_aa: CASSLVGTSGRNEQFF
v_call: TRBV27; j_call: TRBJ2-1; clone_size: many; cdr3_aa: CASSYRTSGGGGLYNEQFF
v_call: TRBV20-1; j_call: TRBJ1-1; clone_size: few; cdr3_aa: CSATILDRQAFF
v_call: TRBV12-5; j_call: TRBJ1-5; clone_size: once; cdr3_aa: CASGLGPNQPQHF
v_call: TRBV29-1; j_call: TRBJ2-3; clone_size: -; cdr3_aa: CSVVKNPPGRSTDTQYF
v_call: TRBV11-2; j_call: TRBJ1-1; clone_size: many; cdr3_aa: CASSLLRTGNTEAFF
v_call: TRBV7-9; j_call: TRBJ2-7; clone_size: few; cdr3_aa: CASSSRRGDQKQYF
v_call: TRBV28; j_call: TRBJ2-7; clone_size: few; cdr3_aa: CASSLSVAPYEQYF
v_call: TRBV5-1; j_call: TRBJ2-1; clone_size: -; cdr3_aa: CASRIGGEYNEQFF